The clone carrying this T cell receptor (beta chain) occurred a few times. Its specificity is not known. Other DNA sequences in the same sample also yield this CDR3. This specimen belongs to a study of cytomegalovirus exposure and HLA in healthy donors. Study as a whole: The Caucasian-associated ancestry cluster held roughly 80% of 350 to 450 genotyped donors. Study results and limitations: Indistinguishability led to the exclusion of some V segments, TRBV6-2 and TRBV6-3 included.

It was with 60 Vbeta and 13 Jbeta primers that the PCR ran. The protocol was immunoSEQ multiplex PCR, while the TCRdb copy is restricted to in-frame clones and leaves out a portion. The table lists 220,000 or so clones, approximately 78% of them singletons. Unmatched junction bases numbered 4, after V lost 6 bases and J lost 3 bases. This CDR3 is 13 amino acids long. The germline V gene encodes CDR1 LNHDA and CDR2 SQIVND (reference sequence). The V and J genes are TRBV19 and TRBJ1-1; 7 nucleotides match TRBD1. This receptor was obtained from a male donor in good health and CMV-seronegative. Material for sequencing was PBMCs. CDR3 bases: TGTGCCAGTAGCCGACAGGGTGACACTGAAGCTTTCTTT. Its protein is CASSRQGDTEAFF. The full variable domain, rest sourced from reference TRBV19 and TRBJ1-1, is DGGITQSPKYLFRKEGQNVTLSCEQNLNHDAMYWYRQDPGQGLRLIYYSQIVNDFQKGDIAEGYSVSREKKESFPLTVTSAQKNPTAFYLCASSRQGDTEAFFGQGTRLTVV.